A selection of T cell receptor beta chains follows, all from one sample in a study of regulatory T cells in long-lasting Graves disease. MiXCR was run by TCRdb on the multiplex PCR reads, yielding one entry per CDR3 protein. Found here are about 400,000 distinct CDR3 sequences, 20% of them singletons; the top ten hold around 21%. The sample in question was peripheral blood mononuclear cells (PBMCs), obtained when the disease was refractory, from a patient treated with antithyroid drugs. These receptor sequences come from a female donor with Graves disease. The CDR3 runs from the conserved cysteine through the conserved F or W. D genes are given only for firm matches.

CASSFSWPDTGELFF	-	TRBV28
CASSSQGVGETQYF	TRBD1	TRBV2
CSAKVEGEKLFF	-	TRBV20-1
CASRHTPSTDTQYF	-	TRBV27
CASSPSRVSYEQYF	-	TRBV27
CASTREGRRNTEAFF	-	TRBV28
CSAISRGRSSGANVLTF	TRBD2	TRBV20-1
CSVESGTGSSNTGELFF	-	TRBV29-1
CASSGQEYYGYTF	-	TRBV2
CASRRFGDSSLNEQFF	TRBD1	TRBV12-3/TRBV12-4
CSASGGTSGKDEQFF	TRBD2	TRBV20-1
CASSFQPTGGRNEQYF	TRBD1	TRBV5-6
CASSLSRDSNSPLHF	TRBD1	TRBV7-9
CATSDLGAGGFAEAFF	TRBD1	TRBV24-1
CASSYNRGLETQYF	TRBD1	TRBV19
CATSRRVDYGYTF	-	TRBV15
CASSGAYNEQFF	-	TRBV6-1
CASSLEVGDTGEKLFF	-	TRBV11-2
CASSQDVLGDYGYTF	-	TRBV3-1
CASSLLAGVFYEQYF	TRBD2	TRBV12-3/TRBV12-4
CASSPVGHYEAFF	-	TRBV27
CAWGTSPYEQYF	-	TRBV30
CASSEAGMTWVNTEAFF	-	TRBV6-1